This T cell receptor beta chain is from a study of T-cell reconstitution after alpha-beta-depleted transplantation in children. Study-wide results and limits: The origin of high day-60 TCRbeta diversity in some patients lay in surviving recipient T cells and thymic progenitors.

The length of the CDR3 is 15 residues. Germline V gives CDR1 MNHNS, CDR2 SASEGT. Trimming left V 5 bases short and J 7 bases short, with 18 bases between. There are many counts of this clonotype. As yet, its antigen is unknown. Using unique molecular identifiers, the investigators prepared the TCRbeta library. TCRdb used MiXCR to reprocess the PCR reads, holding one entry per CDR3 protein. The table lists about 98,000 distinct CDR3 sequences, approximately 5.4% of them singletons. The material was PBMCs, mostly from graft donor cells, obtained 60 days after TCRalphabeta/CD19-depleted stem cell transplant. The clonotype originates from a female patient aged 2-10 years who had a stem cell transplant for Fanconi anemia, so the T cells may come from the graft donor. The chain recombines TRBV6-1 with TRBJ2-1, with TRBD2 as a possible D gene (6 bases). CDR3 amino acids: CASSQSPGVPNEQFF. The CDR3 coding sequence is TGTGCCAGCAGTCAAAGTCCGGGGGTTCCGAATGAGCAGTTCTTC.